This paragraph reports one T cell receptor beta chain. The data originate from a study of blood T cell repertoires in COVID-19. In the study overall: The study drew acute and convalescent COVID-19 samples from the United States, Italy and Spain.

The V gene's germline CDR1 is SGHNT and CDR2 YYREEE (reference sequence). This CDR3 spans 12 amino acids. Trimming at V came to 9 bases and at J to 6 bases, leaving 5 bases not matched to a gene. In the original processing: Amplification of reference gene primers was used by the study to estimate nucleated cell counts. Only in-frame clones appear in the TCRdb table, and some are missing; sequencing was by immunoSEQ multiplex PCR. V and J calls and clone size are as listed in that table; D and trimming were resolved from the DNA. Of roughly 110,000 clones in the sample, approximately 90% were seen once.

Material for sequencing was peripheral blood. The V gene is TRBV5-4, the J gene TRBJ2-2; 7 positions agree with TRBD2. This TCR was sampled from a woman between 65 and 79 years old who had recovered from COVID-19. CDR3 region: CAIRLAPGELFF. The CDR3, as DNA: TGTGCCATCCGACTAGCTCCCGGGGAGCTGTTTTTT. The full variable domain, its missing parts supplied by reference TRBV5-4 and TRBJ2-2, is ETGVTQSPTHLIKTRGQQVTLRCSSQSGHNTVSWYQQALGQGPQFIFQYYREEENGRGNFPPRFSGLQFPNYSSELNVNALELDDSALYLCAIRLAPGELFFGEGSRLTVL.